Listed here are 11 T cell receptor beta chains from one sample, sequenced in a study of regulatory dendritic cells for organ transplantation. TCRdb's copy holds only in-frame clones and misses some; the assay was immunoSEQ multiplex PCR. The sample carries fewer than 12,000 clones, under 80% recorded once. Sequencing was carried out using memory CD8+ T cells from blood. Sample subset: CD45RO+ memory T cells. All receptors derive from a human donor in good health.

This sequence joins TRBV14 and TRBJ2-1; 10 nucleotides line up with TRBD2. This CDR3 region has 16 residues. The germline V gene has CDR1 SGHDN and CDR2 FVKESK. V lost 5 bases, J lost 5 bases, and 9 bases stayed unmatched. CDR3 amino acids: CASSELVAGGNNEQFF. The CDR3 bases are TGTGCCAGCAGCGAGCTGGTAGCGGGAGGCAACAATGAGCAGTTCTTC.

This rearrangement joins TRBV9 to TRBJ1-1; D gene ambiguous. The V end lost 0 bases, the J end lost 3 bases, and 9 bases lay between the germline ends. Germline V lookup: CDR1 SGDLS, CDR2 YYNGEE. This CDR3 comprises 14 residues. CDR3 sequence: CASSVGPRDTEAFF. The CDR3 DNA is TGTGCCAGCAGCGTAGGTCCGAGGGACACTGAAGCTTTCTTT.

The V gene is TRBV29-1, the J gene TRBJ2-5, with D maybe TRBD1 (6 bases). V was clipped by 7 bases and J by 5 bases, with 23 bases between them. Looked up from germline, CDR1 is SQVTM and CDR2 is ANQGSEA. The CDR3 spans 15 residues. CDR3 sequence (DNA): TGCAGCGGTAAACGGACAGCTCAATACTGGGAGACCCAGTACTTC. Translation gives CSGKRTAQYWETQYF.

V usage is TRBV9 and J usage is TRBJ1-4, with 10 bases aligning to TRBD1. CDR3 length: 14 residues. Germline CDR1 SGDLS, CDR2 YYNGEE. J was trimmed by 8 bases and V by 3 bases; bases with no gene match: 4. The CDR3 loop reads CASSATGGMEKLFF. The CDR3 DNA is TGTGCCAGCAGCGCGACAGGGGGCATGGAAAAACTGTTTTTT.

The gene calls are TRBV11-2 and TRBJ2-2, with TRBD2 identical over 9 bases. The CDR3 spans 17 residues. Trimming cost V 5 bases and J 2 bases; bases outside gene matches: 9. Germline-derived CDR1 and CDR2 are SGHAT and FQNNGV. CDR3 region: CASSPWGGRGNTGELFF. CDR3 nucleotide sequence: TGTGCCAGCAGCCCGTGGGGCGGGAGGGGTAACACCGGGGAGCTGTTTTTT.

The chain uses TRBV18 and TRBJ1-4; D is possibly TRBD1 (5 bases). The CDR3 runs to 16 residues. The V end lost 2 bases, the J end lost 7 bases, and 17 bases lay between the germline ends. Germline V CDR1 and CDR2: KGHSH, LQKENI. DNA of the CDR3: TGTGCCAGCTCACCAATAGGGGCGCGGTGTTGTGAAAAACTGTTTTTT. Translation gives CASSPIGARCCEKLFF.

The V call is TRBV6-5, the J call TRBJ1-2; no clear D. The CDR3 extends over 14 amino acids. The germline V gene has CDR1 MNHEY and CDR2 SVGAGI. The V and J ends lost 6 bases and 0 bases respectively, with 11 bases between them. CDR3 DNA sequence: TGTGCCAGCAGCCTACCCGGGACTAACTATGGCTACACCTTC. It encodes CASSLPGTNYGYTF.

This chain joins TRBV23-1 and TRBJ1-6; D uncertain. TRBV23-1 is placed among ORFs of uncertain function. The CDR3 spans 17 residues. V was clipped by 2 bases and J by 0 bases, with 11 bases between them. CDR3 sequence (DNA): TGCGCCAGCAGTCAAAGAAAGGGCAGCTCCTATAATTCACCCCTCCACTTT. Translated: CASSQRKGSSYNSPLHF.

The CDR3 nucleotides read TGCGCCAGCAGCCTCTATGGGGCGGGGGGCACTGAAGCTTTCTTT. It specifies CASSLYGAGGTEAFF. The rearrangement joins TRBV4-1 to TRBJ1-1, with D tentatively TRBD1 (5 bases). This CDR3 region has 15 residues. Germline values: CDR1 MGHRA, CDR2 YSYEKL. V was trimmed by 4 bases and J by 4 bases, leaving 16 bases between them.

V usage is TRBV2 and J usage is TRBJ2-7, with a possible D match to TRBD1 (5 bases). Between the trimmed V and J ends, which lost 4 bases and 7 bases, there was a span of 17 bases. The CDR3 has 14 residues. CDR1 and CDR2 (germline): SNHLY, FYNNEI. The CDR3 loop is CASSASGDKGEQYF. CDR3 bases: TGTGCCAGCAGTGCATCCGGAGACAAGGGGGAGCAGTACTTC.

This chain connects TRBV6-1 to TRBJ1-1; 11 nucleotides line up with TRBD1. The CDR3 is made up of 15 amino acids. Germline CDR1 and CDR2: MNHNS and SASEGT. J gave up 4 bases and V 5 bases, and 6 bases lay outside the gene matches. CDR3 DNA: TGTGCCAGCAGTCCGGGACAGGGGGAGGGCACTGAAGCTTTCTTT. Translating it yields CASSPGQGEGTEAFF.